A single sample gave rise to the 32 T cell receptor beta chains below, sequenced in a study of T cells in Graves' hyperthyroidism and ophthalmopathy (dated by TCRdb to the late 2010s). The library relied on multiplex PCR. For sequencing, an Illumina HiSeq 2000 was employed. The TCR beta CDR3 regions were amplified from RNA transcripts. The first round of RT-PCR for the TCR CDR3 was performed with the HTBI primer set and the Qiagen OneStep RT-PCR kit. In-frame beta chains were kept once TCRdb had trimmed the public reads at Q25 with fastp and called clones with MiXCR. A single entry per CDR3 protein holds the most common genes and DNA from its merged rows. This sample comprises 400,000 to 550,000 distinct CDR3 sequences, less than 25% of them detected only once. Jointly, the top ten make up 11% of the sample. The sample comprised blood. The receptor source for this set is a woman between 25 and 40 years old with Graves' ophthalmopathy.

The chain joins TRBV18 to TRBJ1-5; possible D gene TRBD1, 6 bases. CDR1 and CDR2 (germline): KGHSH, LQKENI. Deletions cut 1 base from V and 4 bases from J, with 11 bases between. The length of the CDR3 is 15 residues. Here the CDR3 DNA reads TGTGCCAGCTCACCACTGGCAGGGGAGAATCAGCCCCAGCATTTT. Protein sequence: CASSPLAGENQPQHF.

This clonotype was observed many times. The rearrangement links TRBV7-9 to TRBJ1-3; D not resolved. Trimming shortened V by 6 bases and J by 8 bases, and 11 bases separated the two germline ends. The CDR3 consists of 12 residues. Germline CDR1 reads SEHNR; CDR2 reads FQNEAQ (reference sequence). This chain's CDR3 is CASSSGRDTIYF. The CDR3 DNA is TGTGCCAGCAGTAGCGGCCGAGACACCATATATTTT.

This clonotype was seen more than once but under ten times. The chain has TRBV12-3 or TRBV12-4 and TRBJ2-1, with 9 positions matching TRBD2. The CDR3 covers 12 residues. The V and J ends lost 3 bases and 11 bases, in that order; junction bases with no gene match: 2. The CDR3, as DNA: TGTGCCAGCAGTTTGCGGGGGGGAAAGCAGTTCTTC. It specifies CASSLRGGKQFF.

A remark on this clonotype: A much larger clone differs from this one at a single base, so this may be a read error. The chain is built from TRBV20-1 and TRBJ1-5; unclear D gene. The germline gives CDR1 DFQATT, CDR2 SNEGSKA (reference sequence). This CDR3 has 13 amino acids. CDR3 amino acids: CSSSGSISQPQHF. DNA of the CDR3: TGCAGTTCTAGTGGGAGTATATCACAGCCCCAGCATTTT.

With regard to this clonotype: Compared with germline, one end of the junction differs, possibly owing to a read error. This sequence joins TRBV6-1 and TRBJ1-2; 11 positions match TRBD1. The CDR3 contains 14 residues. Germline V lookup: CDR1 MNHNS, CDR2 SASEGT. This CDR3 reads CASSEGQGARGYSF. The CDR3 DNA follows: TGTGCCAGTAGTGAAGGACAGGGGGCGAGAGGCTACAGCTTC.

This clonotype counts as medium-sized. Mismatch with germline at one junction end may stem from a read error. The rearrangement joins TRBV4-1 to TRBJ1-1; D possibly corresponds to TRBD1 (6 bases). Germline loops: CDR1 MGHRA, CDR2 YSYEKL. The CDR3 covers 14 residues. The CDR3 region is CASSQGILNTEAFF. The CDR3 DNA is TGTGCCAGCAGTCAGGGGATCTTGAACACTGAAGCTTTCTTT.

V and J are TRBV12-3 or TRBV12-4 and TRBJ1-6, with D possibly matching TRBD1 (6 bases). Trimming pared 7 bases from V and 8 bases from J, leaving 12 bases between. The CDR3 spans 13 residues. The chain's CDR3 is CASTSGVDSPLHF. In DNA form, the CDR3 reads TGTGCCAGCACCTCAGGGGTTGATTCACCCCTCCACTTT.

This chain joins TRBV6-4 and TRBJ2-7; 8 bases fit TRBD1. V shed 6 bases, J shed 4 bases, and the junction held 14 bases outside the gene matches. Germline V gene data show CDR1 as MRHNA and CDR2 as SNTAGT. This CDR3 comprises 16 residues. CDR3 DNA: TGTGCCAGCAGGACACAAACCCGGGACAGGTTTTACGAGCAGTACTTC. Translation gives CASRTQTRDRFYEQYF.

This clonotype was detected a few times. This chain joins TRBV28 and TRBJ1-1; no clear D gene. Germline lookup yields CDR1 MDHEN and CDR2 SYDVKM. V lost 6 bases and J 4 bases, leaving 18 bases between the germline ends. The CDR3 totals 15 residues. The CDR3 loop is CASSYSRKGGTEAFF. CDR3 bases: TGTGCCAGCAGCTACTCCCGAAAGGGCGGCACTGAAGCTTTCTTT.

About this clonotype: The junction shows a germline mismatch at one end, possibly a read error. V usage is TRBV27 and J usage is TRBJ2-2; weak D call: TRBD2 (5 bases). In germline, CDR1 is MNHEY, CDR2 SMNVEV (reference sequence). The length of the CDR3 is 15 residues. As DNA, the CDR3 is TGTGCCAGCAGTTTATCAACTCGTTGGACCGGGGAGCTGTGTTTT. Its translation: CASSLSTRWTGELCF.

Ten or more counts support this clonotype. This rearrangement joins TRBV6-1 to TRBJ2-7; no definite D call. The ends were cut back, 7 bases at V and 3 bases at J, with 7 bases in the middle. The CDR3 covers 11 residues. Germline V gives CDR1 MNHNS, CDR2 SASEGT. The CDR3 region is CASNKLYEQYF. DNA for the CDR3: TGTGCCAGCAATAAACTCTACGAGCAGTACTTC.

This clonotype was observed many times. The CDR3 is CATSRGPTPYGYTF. The CDR3 DNA reads as TGTGCCACCAGCAGAGGACCTACCCCTTATGGCTACACCTTC. The V and J genes are TRBV15 and TRBJ1-2; D unresolved. V gave up 1 base and J gave up 5 bases, with 11 bases separating them. Per the germline V gene, CDR1 is LNHNV and CDR2 is YYDKDF (reference sequence). The CDR3 consists of 14 residues.

This clonotype showed up many times. The J gene is TRBJ1-3, the V gene TRBV7-9; D remains unclear. Deletions cut 5 bases from V and 4 bases from J, with 9 bases between. The CDR3 is 13 residues long. Per the germline V gene, CDR1 is SEHNR and CDR2 is FQNEAQ (reference sequence). DNA for the CDR3: TGTGCCAGCAGCATGGGAGCCGGAAACACCATATATTTT. Translating gives CASSMGAGNTIYF.

The chain combines TRBV6-2 or TRBV6-3 with TRBJ1-2; D unclear. The germline V gene encodes CDR1 MNHEY and CDR2 SVGEGT. The CDR3 contains 13 residues. V lost 5 bases and J 2 bases, leaving 9 bases between the germline ends. The CDR3 loop reads CASSGATNYGYTF. Written as DNA, the CDR3 is TGTGCCAGCAGTGGCGCGACAAACTATGGCTACACCTTC.

This chain links TRBV24-1 with TRBJ1-5; weak D call: TRBD1 (5 bases). The CDR3 consists of 16 residues. Germline V gene data show CDR1 as KGHDR and CDR2 as SFDVKD. Deletions cut 3 bases from V and 3 bases from J, with 14 bases between. CDR3 residues: CATSDDSVGSNQPQHF. CDR3 in DNA: TGTGCCACCAGTGATGACAGTGTAGGGTCCAATCAGCCCCAGCATTTT.

This clonotype was seen ten or more times. The chain has TRBV6-1 and TRBJ2-7; 11 nucleotides line up with TRBD2. The CDR3 is 16 residues long. Germline values: CDR1 MNHNS, CDR2 SASEGT. V trimming: 8 bases; J trimming: 3 bases; junction bases outside the gene matches: 12. Written as DNA, the CDR3 is TGTGCCAGCGGCACTAGCGGGGGTACGATAAACTACGAGCAGTACTTC. It translates to CASGTSGGTINYEQYF.

This clonotype was seen repeatedly, ten times or more. The chain carries TRBV27 and TRBJ1-5, with D maybe TRBD1 (5 bases). Germline CDR1 and CDR2: MNHEY and SMNVEV (reference sequence). The CDR3 spans 14 residues. V gave up 1 base and J gave up 3 bases, with 7 bases separating them. The CDR3 DNA reads as TGTGCCAGCAGTTTATGGGGGGACAATCAGCCCCAGCATTTT. Protein product: CASSLWGDNQPQHF.

This clonotype showed up just a few times. Given a much more abundant clone one base away, this may be a read error. The DNA for the CDR3 is TGCGCCAGCAGCTTGGGCGGAGGTTGGCGGATCACTGAAGCTTTCTTT. This codes for CASSLGGGWRITEAFF. The rearrangement uses TRBV5-1 and TRBJ1-1; no reliable D call. The CDR3 is 16 residues long. The V gene's germline CDR1 is SGHRS and CDR2 YFSETQ. V was cut by 0 bases and J by 4 bases, with 16 bases left in between.

In its sample, this clonotype was seen a few times. This rearrangement joins TRBV19 to TRBJ1-5; perhaps TRBD1 as D (6 bases). CDR3 length: 13 residues. Germline CDR1 is LNHDA and CDR2 is SQIVND (reference sequence). V was pared by 8 bases and J by 6 bases, with 14 bases between. CDR3 nucleotide sequence: TGTGCCAGTGCGGACAACAGGGTTCAGCCCCAGCATTTT. This encodes CASADNRVQPQHF.

This clonotype was recorded at least ten times. The chain recombines TRBV10-3 with TRBJ1-1; TRBD1 might be the D (5 bases). Trimming took 2 bases from V and 5 from J, leaving 21 bases between them. Germline values: CDR1 ENHRY, CDR2 SYGVKD. This CDR3 comprises 17 residues. The CDR3 region has the DNA TGTGCCATCAGTGAGGACGGGAGTGGTCAGGGTGGAACTGAAGCTTTCTTT. Amino acids: CAISEDGSGQGGTEAFF.

V is TRBV29-1 and J is TRBJ1-2; 9 nucleotides line up with TRBD1. The germline gives CDR1 SQVTM, CDR2 ANQGSEA. The CDR3 totals 12 residues. The trim removed 6 bases at V and 3 bases at J, leaving 2 bases unmatched. CDR3 amino acids: CSVRTGDYGYTF. The CDR3 DNA reads TGCAGCGTCCGGACAGGGGACTATGGCTACACCTTC.

V usage is TRBV12-3 or TRBV12-4 and J usage is TRBJ1-2; no clear D gene. Trimming took off 6 bases at V and 2 bases at J, with 10 bases between the two ends. The CDR3 loop spans 13 amino acids. The CDR3 nucleotides read TGTGCCAGCAGAGTGACCTCAAACTATGGCTACACCTTC. The encoded protein is CASRVTSNYGYTF.

This clonotype was counted at least ten times. This chain uses TRBV19 with TRBJ1-2; D is undetermined. The CDR3 covers 14 residues. Germline CDR1 and CDR2: LNHDA and SQIVND (reference sequence). V was shortened by 5 bases and J by 4 bases, with 14 bases between the two germline ends. The DNA of the CDR3 is TGTGCCAGTAGTTCAGGAGACCAAATCTATGGCTACACCTTC. It codes for CASSSGDQIYGYTF.

The chain recombines TRBV19 with TRBJ1-2, with a tentative D call TRBD1 (6 bases). The V and J ends lost 1 base and 6 bases respectively, with 12 bases between them. The germline gives CDR1 LNHDA, CDR2 SQIVND (reference sequence). CDR3 size: 14 residues. The chain's CDR3 is CASSIGSAGDGYTF. The CDR3 DNA is TGTGCCAGTAGTATAGGGTCGGCAGGGGATGGCTACACCTTC.

V is TRBV11-2 and J is TRBJ2-7, with a weak D call TRBD2 (5 bases). Trimming shortened V by 3 bases and J by 5 bases, and 17 bases separated the two germline ends. Germline-derived CDR1 and CDR2 are SGHAT and FQNNGV. The CDR3 consists of 15 residues. In DNA, the CDR3 is TGTGCCAGCAGCTTTTCCGGAAGGAACGGGGACGAGCAGTACTTC. It yields the protein CASSFSGRNGDEQYF.

The chain has TRBV12-3 or TRBV12-4 and TRBJ1-1; 9 bases are shared with TRBD1. This CDR3 region has 15 residues. Unmatched junction bases numbered 8, after V lost 6 bases and J lost 3 bases. The CDR3 DNA reads as TGTGCCAGCAGACCGGACAGGGGCGGCTACACTGAAGCTTTCTTT. It translates to CASRPDRGGYTEAFF.

The CDR3 coding sequence is TGCGCCAGCAGCGCCGGGACAGGTCGTTCTAACACTGAAGCTTTCTTT. Translated: CASSAGTGRSNTEAFF. The gene calls are TRBV10-1 and TRBJ1-1; 8 bases map to TRBD1. The germline CDR1 and CDR2 sequences are WNHNN and SYGVQD (reference sequence). The CDR3 contains 16 residues. Losses at the gene ends were 6 bases for V and 2 bases for J; bases not matched to a gene: 11.

This clonotype was recorded many times. The chain couples TRBV6-2 or TRBV6-3 to TRBJ2-7; D uncertain. The CDR3 is 13 amino acids. Per the germline V gene, CDR1 is MNHEY and CDR2 is SVGEGT. The ends were cut back, 6 bases at V and 1 base at J, with 10 bases in the middle. The CDR3 nucleotides are TGTGCCAGCAGACCCGACACATCCTACGAGCAGTACTTC. It encodes CASRPDTSYEQYF.

This clonotype was seen many times. The chain employs TRBV7-8 and TRBJ1-1; TRBD1 is a possible D gene (5 bases). V was shortened by 1 base and J by 11 bases, with 14 bases between the two germline ends. This CDR3 contains 13 residues. CDR1 SGHVS and CDR2 FQNEAQ come from the germline V gene. The DNA of the CDR3 is TGTGCCAGCAGCTTAGTGGGCAGGGTCCGGGCTTTCTTT. Its translation is CASSLVGRVRAFF.

This clonotype was counted ten times or more. The rearrangement joins TRBV19 to TRBJ2-2, with a possible D match to TRBD2 (5 bases). V lost 5 bases, J lost 6 bases, and 25 bases lay in between. The CDR3 runs 18 residues. The germline gives CDR1 LNHDA, CDR2 SQIVND (reference sequence). The CDR3 DNA is TGTGCCAGTAGTTTGAGGGCTTCCGGCCGTGGGTTTGCCGGGGAGCTGTTTTTT. It specifies CASSLRASGRGFAGELFF.

This clonotype showed up many times. The J gene is TRBJ2-7, the V gene TRBV20-1; 10 nucleotides agree with TRBD2. Germline V lookup: CDR1 DFQATT, CDR2 SNEGSKA (reference sequence). CDR3 length: 13 amino acids. Trimming removed 2 bases from V and 6 bases from J; junction bases left unmatched: 4. CDR3 protein: CSARRGTSVEQYF. In DNA, the CDR3 is TGCAGTGCTAGACGCGGGACTAGCGTCGAGCAGTACTTC.

This clonotype was observed a few times. The chain recombines TRBV6-1 with TRBJ1-1, with D tentatively TRBD1 (6 bases). The CDR3 covers 14 residues. The V gene lost 8 bases and the J gene lost 0 bases, with 13 bases spanning the gap. Per germline, CDR1 MNHNS and CDR2 SASEGT. The CDR3 is CASQKDSMNTEAFF. In DNA, the CDR3 is TGTGCCAGCCAGAAGGACAGTATGAACACTGAAGCTTTCTTT.